This TCR beta chain was recorded in a study of OX40 agonist ivuxolimab in advanced cancers. Study overall: Dose-escalation patients had hepatocellular carcinoma, melanoma, renal cell or head and neck cancer. General study findings and limits: Patients with a partial response at 0.1-3.0 mg/kg had among the lowest clonal expansion. Antigen targets of the expanded peripheral T cells went undetermined.

About this clone itself: Its antigen is as yet unknown.

Some clones are missing from TCRdb's copy, which holds only in-frame ones; the method was immunoSEQ multiplex PCR. Counted here are tens of thousands of clones, 70% to 90% occurring once; the ten biggest clones make up approximately 4.7%. Trimming cost V 0 bases and J 0 bases, with 15 bases left between them. Germline V CDR1 and CDR2: PRHDT, FYEKMQ (reference sequence). This CDR3 is 17 amino acids long. V usage is TRBV13 and J usage is TRBJ2-7; possibly TRBD1 or TRBD2 for D (5 bases each). Sequenced here: CD4+ or CD8+ T cells sorted from blood, sampled in a trial of the OX40 agonist ivuxolimab. The sequence was collected from an adult with an advanced solid tumor such as melanoma, head and neck, liver or kidney cancer. In nucleotides, the CDR3 is TGTGCCAGCAGCTTAGGCAGTGGGGACGGAAGCTCCTACGAGCAGTACTTC. It codes for CASSLGSGDGSSYEQYF. The whole variable domain, remainder taken from reference TRBV13 and TRBJ2-7, is AAGVIQSPRHLIKEKRETATLKCYPIPRHDTVYWYQQGPGQDPQFLISFYEKMQSDKGSIPDRFSAQQFSDYHSELNMSSLELGDSALYFCASSLGSGDGSSYEQYFGPGTRLTVT.